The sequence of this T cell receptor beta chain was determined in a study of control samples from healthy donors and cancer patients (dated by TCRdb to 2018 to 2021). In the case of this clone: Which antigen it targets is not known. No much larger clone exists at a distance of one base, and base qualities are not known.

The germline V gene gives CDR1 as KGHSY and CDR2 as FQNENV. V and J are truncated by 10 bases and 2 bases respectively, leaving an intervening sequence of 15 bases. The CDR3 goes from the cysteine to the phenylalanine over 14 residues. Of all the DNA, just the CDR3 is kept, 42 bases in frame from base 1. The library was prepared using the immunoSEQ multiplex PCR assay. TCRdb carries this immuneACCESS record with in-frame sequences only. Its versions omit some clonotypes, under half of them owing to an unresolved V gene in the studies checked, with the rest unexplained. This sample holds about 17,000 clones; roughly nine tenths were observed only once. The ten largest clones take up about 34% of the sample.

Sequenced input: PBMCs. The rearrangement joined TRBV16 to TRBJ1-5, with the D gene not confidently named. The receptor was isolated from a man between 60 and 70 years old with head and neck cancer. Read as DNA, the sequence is TGTGCCACCGCCCGAGGCCCGGGCAATCAGCCCCAGCATTTT. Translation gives CATARGPGNQPQHF.